This T cell receptor beta chain was captured in a study of regulatory T cells in long-lasting Graves disease. The CDR3 runs 16 residues. Trimming removed 1 base from V and 0 bases from J, with 13 bases in between. Germline CDR1 LNHDA, CDR2 SQIVND (reference sequence). HTBI primers from iRepertoire and Arm-PCR of CDR3 regions yielded the TCR beta libraries. In TCRdb, the multiplex PCR reads were re-called with MiXCR into one record per CDR3 protein. The repertoire holds roughly 430,000 distinct CDR3 sequences, with 15% to 20% as singletons. The table lists this clonotype with many counts. Time point indicated: newly diagnosed GD, antithyroid drugs for less than 3 months. RNA isolated from PBMCs was used to make the TCR library. This same sample was also taken into another study, of T cells in Graves' hyperthyroidism and ophthalmopathy.

Material: peripheral blood mononuclear cells (PBMCs), obtained at new diagnosis, from a patient treated with antithyroid drugs. This sequence joins TRBV19 and TRBJ2-7; D unclear. This receptor was taken from a woman under 40 with Graves disease. The chain's CDR3 is CASSIASPASSYEQYF. CDR3 sequence (DNA): TGTGCCAGTAGTATAGCTTCCCCGGCGTCCTCCTACGAGCAGTACTTC.